These 22 T cell receptor beta chains were all obtained from the same sample, sequenced in a study of T cell changes during pregnancy in multiple sclerosis. Using immunoSEQ multiplex PCR, the repertoire was profiled, and TCRdb retains in-frame clones only, with some absent. The sample includes about 97,000 clones, about nine tenths seen only once; the top ten take around 0.79%. The sample was peripheral blood, taken in the second trimester of pregnancy. Receptors were obtained from a female donor in good health, enrolled as a control in a pregnancy study.

The V call is TRBV13, the J call TRBJ1-2; TRBD1 agrees at 7 bases. CDR1 and CDR2 from the germline V gene are PRHDT and FYEKMQ (reference sequence). CDR3 length: 15 amino acids. V lost 5 bases and J lost 0; bases outside the gene matches: 6. The CDR3 region is CASSIMTGSNYGYTF. The CDR3 DNA reads as TGTGCCAGCAGCATAATGACAGGGTCTAACTATGGCTACACCTTC. Full variable domain (missing parts from reference TRBV13 and TRBJ1-2): AAGVIQSPRHLIKEKRETATLKCYPIPRHDTVYWYQQGPGQDPQFLISFYEKMQSDKGSIPDRFSAQQFSDYHSELNMSSLELGDSALYFCASSIMTGSNYGYTFGSGTRLTVV.

This chain connects TRBV6-1 to TRBJ1-2, with D unresolved. Germline values: CDR1 MNHNS, CDR2 SASEGT. The CDR3 spans 11 residues. V lost 8 bases, J lost 3 bases, and 7 bases lay in between. CDR3 DNA sequence: TGTGCCAGCCTTATATACTATGGCTACACCTTC. This encodes CASLIYYGYTF.

J is TRBJ2-1 and V is TRBV7-7; 8 nucleotides align to TRBD2. CDR3 size: 16 residues. With 2 bases clipped from V and 1 base from J, the junction kept 4 bases outside the gene matches. The germline gives CDR1 SSHAT, CDR2 FNYEAQ (reference sequence). CDR3 sequence reads: CASSLSTSGSYNEQFF. CDR3 bases: TGTGCCAGCAGCTTAAGTACTAGCGGTTCCTACAATGAGCAGTTCTTC. The entire variable domain, with the rest obtained from reference TRBV7-7 and TRBJ2-1, is as follows: GAGVSQSPRYKVTKRGQDVTLRCDPISSHATLYWYQQALGQGPEFLTYFNYEAQPDKSGLPSDRFSAERPEGSISTLTIQRTEQRDSAMYRCASSLSTSGSYNEQFFGPGTRLTVL.

The chain carries TRBV2 and TRBJ1-1; a possible D gene is TRBD1 (6 bases). CDR1 and CDR2 (germline): SNHLY, FYNNEI. This CDR3 is 13 amino acids long. V was shortened by 6 bases and J by 0 bases, with 8 bases between the two germline ends. DNA for the CDR3: TGTGCCAGCAGAGGACAGCTGAACACTGAAGCTTTCTTT. This gives the protein CASRGQLNTEAFF.

This clone was detected only once. The chain joins TRBV23-1 to TRBJ1-1, with no clear D. TRBV23-1 is marked as an open reading frame, function uncertain. Trimming took off 0 bases at V and 0 bases at J, with 5 bases between the two ends. This CDR3 region has 14 residues. The CDR3, as DNA: TGCGCCAGCAGTCAATCGCCAGTGAACACTGAAGCTTTCTTT. Translated: CASSQSPVNTEAFF.

The rearrangement joins TRBV11-2 to TRBJ1-1; unclear D gene. The CDR3 runs to 15 residues. V was pared by 6 bases and J by 6 bases, with 20 bases between. Per the germline V gene, CDR1 is SGHAT and CDR2 is FQNNGV. The CDR3 bases are TGTGCCAGCAGTTTTCAACCCGCGGGGTTGGCTGAAGCTTTCTTT. Its protein product is CASSFQPAGLAEAFF.

This clone was detected once. The genes are TRBV19 and TRBJ1-2, with a tentative D call TRBD1 (6 bases). CDR1 and CDR2 from the germline V gene are LNHDA and SQIVND (reference sequence). The CDR3 runs 15 residues. Trimming stripped 4 bases from V and 3 bases from J, with 15 bases between. In DNA form, the CDR3 reads TGTGCCAGTAGTACCCCTCAGGGGATAGACTATGGCTACACCTTC. Protein product: CASSTPQGIDYGYTF.

This rearrangement joins TRBV4-1 to TRBJ1-2, with D perhaps TRBD1 (6 bases). V lost 3 bases and J lost 2, with 28 bases in between. The CDR3 consists of 20 residues. CDR1 is MGHRA, CDR2 YSYEKL, per germline. The CDR3 nucleotides are TGCGCCAGCAGCCAGTGGGTCAGGGGTTGGTGGATGACTCGAAACTATGGCTACACCTTC. It encodes CASSQWVRGWWMTRNYGYTF.

V gene TRBV10-2 combines with J gene TRBJ2-3; 10 nucleotides match TRBD2. Trimming at V came to 6 bases and at J to 3 bases, leaving 3 bases not matched to a gene. This CDR3 has 14 amino acids. Germline V gene data show CDR1 as WSHSY and CDR2 as SAAADI. For the CDR3, the DNA is TGCGCCAGCAGGAGCGGGGGGGCAACAGATACGCAGTATTTT. Its protein is CASRSGGATDTQYF.

This clone was observed once. The rearrangement uses TRBV2 and TRBJ1-1; 8 positions agree with TRBD1. Unmatched junction bases numbered 4, after V lost 3 bases and J lost 1 base. The CDR3 sequence is 15 residues long. The germline V gene has CDR1 SNHLY and CDR2 FYNNEI. The CDR3 here is CASSEPGQANTEAFF. CDR3 nucleotides: TGTGCCAGCAGTGAGCCGGGACAGGCGAACACTGAAGCTTTCTTT.

The gene calls are TRBV19 and TRBJ2-1, with no clear D. V was trimmed by 3 bases and J by 4 bases, leaving 16 bases between them. CDR1 and CDR2 from the germline V gene are LNHDA and SQIVND (reference sequence). This CDR3 region has 16 residues. The CDR3 nucleotides are TGTGCCAGTAGTATTTTATCGGGTCGGAGATACAATGAGCAGTTCTTC. Its translation: CASSILSGRRYNEQFF. The full variable domain, rest sourced from reference TRBV19 and TRBJ2-1, is DGGITQSPKYLFRKEGQNVTLSCEQNLNHDAMYWYRQDPGQGLRLIYYSQIVNDFQKGDIAEGYSVSREKKESFPLTVTSAQKNPTAFYLCASSILSGRRYNEQFFGPGTRLTVL.

V gene TRBV5-6 combines with J gene TRBJ2-7; D perhaps matches TRBD1 (6 bases). CDR1 and CDR2 from the germline V gene are SGHDT and YYEEEE. With 0 bases removed from V and 2 bases from J, the gap between germline ends came to 15 bases. This CDR3 comprises 16 residues. Here the CDR3 DNA reads TGTGCCAGCAGCTTGGATACAGGGTCAAAAGCCTACGAGCAGTACTTC. Its translation: CASSLDTGSKAYEQYF.

V usage is TRBV6-6 and J usage is TRBJ2-7; perhaps TRBD1 as D (5 bases). Germline-derived CDR1 and CDR2 are MNHNY and SVGAGI (reference sequence). V lost 4 bases and J 1 base, leaving 8 bases between the germline ends. This CDR3 is 13 amino acids long. The CDR3 is CASSLTDSYEQYF. The CDR3 DNA reads as TGTGCCAGCAGTTTGACAGATTCCTACGAGCAGTACTTC.

The chain combines TRBV27 with TRBJ1-2; 10 bases align to TRBD1. Germline loops: CDR1 MNHEY, CDR2 SMNVEV (reference sequence). The ends lost 8 bases at V and 2 bases at J; junction bases unmatched: 8. There are 15 residues in the CDR3. CDR3 sequence reads: CASRDRGRPNYGYTF. For the CDR3, the DNA is TGTGCCAGCCGGGACAGGGGACGCCCCAACTATGGCTACACCTTC.

V usage is TRBV27 and J usage is TRBJ1-3, with 7 bases that match TRBD1. V lost 6 bases to trimming and J lost 7 bases; unmatched junction nucleotides: 9. Germline CDR1 reads MNHEY; CDR2 reads SMNVEV (reference sequence). This CDR3 contains 14 residues. DNA for the CDR3: TGTGCCAGCAGGGGGACAGCATTTAGGAACACCATATATTTT. It codes for CASRGTAFRNTIYF.

The gene calls are TRBV5-6 and TRBJ2-3; 13 bases align to TRBD2. Germline V lookup: CDR1 SGHDT, CDR2 YYEEEE. J lost 2 bases, V lost 4 bases, and 7 bases had no gene match. The CDR3 loop spans 17 amino acids. CDR3 bases: TGTGCCAGCAGCCTGCGGACTAGCGGGGGATTCACAGATACGCAGTATTTT. This codes for CASSLRTSGGFTDTQYF.

The J gene is TRBJ2-4, the V gene TRBV2, with no clear D. CDR1 SNHLY and CDR2 FYNNEI come from the germline V gene. The V end was cut by 10 bases, the J end by 0 bases, with 10 bases between. CDR3 length: 13 amino acids. The CDR3 nucleotides are TGTGCCATCCCACAGCTAGCCAAAAACATTCAGTACTTC. It codes for CAIPQLAKNIQYF.

In this sample, this clone turned up once. V is TRBV9 and J is TRBJ2-7; 11 bases match TRBD2. Per germline, CDR1 SGDLS and CDR2 YYNGEE. Trimming removed 3 bases from V and 7 bases from J; junction bases left unmatched: 6. CDR3 size: 14 residues. For the CDR3, the DNA is TGTGCCAGCAGCGATGGGACTAGCGGCGGAGAGCAGTACTTC. Residues: CASSDGTSGGEQYF.

This clone was seen a few times. V usage is TRBV7-9 and J usage is TRBJ1-1, with D unclear. V lost 1 base, J lost 0 bases, and 6 bases lay in between. The length of the CDR3 is 14 residues. CDR1 and CDR2 from the germline V gene are SEHNR and FQNEAQ (reference sequence). CDR3 nucleotide sequence: TGTGCCAGCAGCTTAGGAGACTTGAACACTGAAGCTTTCTTT. As protein: CASSLGDLNTEAFF. The full variable domain, rest sourced from reference TRBV7-9 and TRBJ1-1, is DTGVSQNPRHKITKRGQNVTFRCDPISEHNRLYWYRQTLGQGPEFLTYFQNEAQLEKSRLLSDRFSAERPKGSFSTLEIQRTEQGDSAMYLCASSLGDLNTEAFFGQGTRLTVV.

The chain couples TRBV7-9 to TRBJ1-3; D not certain. This CDR3 is built from 12 residues. The germline V and J ends were trimmed by 1 base and 9 bases, with 7 bases remaining between them. Germline-derived CDR1 and CDR2 are SEHNR and FQNEAQ (reference sequence). This chain's CDR3 is CASSLGEITIYF. Written as DNA, the CDR3 is TGTGCCAGCAGCTTAGGAGAGATCACCATATATTTT.

The CDR3 sequence is CASHPQVGNQPQHF. The CDR3 bases are TGTGCCAGTCACCCCCAGGTTGGTAATCAGCCCCAGCATTTT. The V call is TRBV19, the J call TRBJ1-5; no clear D. Germline CDR1 is LNHDA and CDR2 is SQIVND (reference sequence). V was cut by 8 bases and J by 4 bases, with 15 bases left in between. The CDR3 sequence is 14 residues long.

The J gene is TRBJ1-1, the V gene TRBV20-1, with a tentative D call TRBD1 (5 bases). V lost 6 bases and J lost 4, with 9 bases in between. Germline loops: CDR1 DFQATT, CDR2 SNEGSKA (reference sequence). This CDR3 has 11 residues. The DNA for the CDR3 is TGCAGTGCCATGGGGGGCACTGAAGCTTTCTTT. Protein: CSAMGGTEAFF.